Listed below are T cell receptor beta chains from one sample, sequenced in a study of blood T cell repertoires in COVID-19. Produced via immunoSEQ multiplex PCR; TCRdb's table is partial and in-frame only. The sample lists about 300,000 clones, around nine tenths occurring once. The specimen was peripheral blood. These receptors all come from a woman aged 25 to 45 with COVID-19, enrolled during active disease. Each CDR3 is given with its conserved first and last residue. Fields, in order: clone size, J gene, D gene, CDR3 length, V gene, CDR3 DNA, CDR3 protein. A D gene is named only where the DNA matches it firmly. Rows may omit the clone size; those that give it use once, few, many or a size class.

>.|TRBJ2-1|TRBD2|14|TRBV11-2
TGTGCCAGCAGGGGAGGCGGGGGGGTCAATGAGCAGTTCTTC
CASRGGGGVNEQFF
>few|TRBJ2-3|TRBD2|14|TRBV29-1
TGCAGCGCATTAGCGGGGGGGCAGGCAGATACGCAGTATTTT
CSALAGGQADTQYF
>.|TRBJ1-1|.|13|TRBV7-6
TGTGCCAGTAGGAGGGTCAAGAACACTGAAGCTTTCTTT
CASRRVKNTEAFF
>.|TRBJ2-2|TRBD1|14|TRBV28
TGTGCCAGCAGATCCGCAGGGGGCACCGGGGAGCTGTTTTTT
CASRSAGGTGELFF
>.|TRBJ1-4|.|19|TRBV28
TGTGCCAGCAGTTCTCCTCCAGCGGGAGGGGACGGGACGAATGAAAAACTGTTTTTT
CASSSPPAGGDGTNEKLFF
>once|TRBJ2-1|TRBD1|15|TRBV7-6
TGTGCCAGCAGCTTGAACCCGGGACAGCGCAATGAGCAGTTCTTC
CASSLNPGQRNEQFF
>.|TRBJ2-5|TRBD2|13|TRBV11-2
TGTGCCAGCGCGCGGGGGGAAAAAGAGACCCAGTACTTC
CASARGEKETQYF
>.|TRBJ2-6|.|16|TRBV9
TGTGCCAGCAGTCGTAGGGGTCTATCTGGGGCCAACGTCCTGACTTTC
CASSRRGLSGANVLTF
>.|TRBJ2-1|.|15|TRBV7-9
TGTGCCAGCAGCCAAGGGGGCGGGGCCTACAATGAGCAGTTCTTC
CASSQGGGAYNEQFF
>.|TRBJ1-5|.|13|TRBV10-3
TGTGCCATCAGTCCCACGGAGAGTCAGCCCCAGCATTTT
CAISPTESQPQHF
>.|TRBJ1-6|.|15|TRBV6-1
TGTGCCAGCAGTGATAGACAGACACCTAATTCACCCCTCCACTTT
CASSDRQTPNSPLHF
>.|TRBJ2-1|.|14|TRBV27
TGTGCCAGCAGTTTAGGGACATCCTACAATGAGCAGTTCTTC
CASSLGTSYNEQFF
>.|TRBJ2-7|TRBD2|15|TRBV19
TGTGCCAGTAGTATGTGGGCGGGGGTCTCCTACGAGCAGTACTTC
CASSMWAGVSYEQYF
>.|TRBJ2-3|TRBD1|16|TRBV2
TGTGCCAGCAGCGTAGGACAGGGACGTCCGGCAGATACGCAGTATTTT
CASSVGQGRPADTQYF
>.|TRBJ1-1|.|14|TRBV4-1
TGCGCCAGCAGCGTCACGGGGATGAACACTGAAGCTTTCTTT
CASSVTGMNTEAFF
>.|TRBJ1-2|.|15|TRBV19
TGTGCCAGTAATCACGCCGGGGGAATCGACTATGGCTACACCTTC
CASNHAGGIDYGYTF
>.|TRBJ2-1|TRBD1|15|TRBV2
TGTGCCAGCAGTGATGGGGACAGGGCTCTCAATGAGCAGTTCTTC
CASSDGDRALNEQFF
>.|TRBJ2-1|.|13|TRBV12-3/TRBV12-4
TGTGCCAGCAGTTTCTCCAGGGACAATGAGCAGTTCTTC
CASSFSRDNEQFF
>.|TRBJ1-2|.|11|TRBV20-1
TGCAGTGCTAGCCAGGGGTTTGGCTACACCTTC
CSASQGFGYTF
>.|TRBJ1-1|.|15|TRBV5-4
TGTGCCAGCAGCCCCCCTCGGGGGGGGAACACTGAAGCTTTCTTT
CASSPPRGGNTEAFF
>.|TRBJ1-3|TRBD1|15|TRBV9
TGTGCCAGCAGCCGACCCGGGACAGGGGGAAACACCATATATTTT
CASSRPGTGGNTIYF
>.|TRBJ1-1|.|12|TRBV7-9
TGTGCCAGCAGCTTAGTATCGGGTGAAGCTTTCTTT
CASSLVSGEAFF
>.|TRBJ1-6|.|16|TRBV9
TGTGCCAGCAGCGCACAAACAGGGCAGGTGCATTCACCCCTCCACTTT
CASSAQTGQVHSPLHF
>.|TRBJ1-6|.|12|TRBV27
TGTGCCAGCAGGTCAGGGAATTCACCCCTCCACTTT
CASRSGNSPLHF
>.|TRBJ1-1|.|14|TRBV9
TGTGCCAGCAGCCCTTGGACAGAGAACACTGAAGCTTTCTTT
CASSPWTENTEAFF